This T cell receptor beta chain was documented in a study of blood T cell repertoires in COVID-19. Across the study: T cells, B-cell-depleted T cells, or PBMCs provided the cDNA or gDNA that served as material.

Profiling relied on immunoSEQ multiplex PCR, and the TCRdb table lists in-frame clones only, not all of them. The sample has roughly 81,000 clones; roughly four fifths are singletons. Germline values: CDR1 MNHEY, CDR2 SVGAGI. Trimming cost V 2 bases and J 5 bases, with 13 bases left between them. This CDR3 is built from 15 residues. This clone was recorded a few times. The V call is TRBV6-5, the J call TRBJ2-1; D is undetermined. Sequenced sample: peripheral blood. The receptor was derived from a man between 60 and 70 years old with acute or convalescent COVID-19. CDR3 protein: CASSYPSLGDNEQFF. CDR3 DNA sequence: TGTGCCAGCAGTTACCCCTCCCTTGGAGACAATGAGCAGTTCTTC.